One T cell receptor (beta chain) is described in this entry. How the authors handled the data: From reference gene primer amplification, estimates of nucleated cell counts were derived. Using immunoSEQ multiplex PCR, the repertoire was profiled, and TCRdb retains in-frame clones only, with some absent. V, J and clone size derive from that table, while D and trimming were established from the DNA sequence. The repertoire includes roughly 73,000 clones, roughly 84% of them detected once, and around 2.8% sits in the top ten. Germline loops: CDR1 LGHDT, CDR2 YNNKEL (reference sequence). This CDR3 comprises 16 residues. V was trimmed by 0 bases and J by 0 bases, leaving 11 bases between them. These data are taken from a study of blood T cell repertoires in COVID-19. Study as a whole: Donors in the United States, Italy and Spain gave samples during acute or convalescent COVID-19. T cells, B-cell-depleted T cells, or PBMCs supplied cDNA or gDNA.

The chain combines TRBV3-1 (or the pseudogene TRBV3-2) with TRBJ1-1; possible D gene TRBD1, 5 bases. The specimen sequenced was peripheral blood. The origin of this receptor is a man between 70 and 80 years old with active or convalescent COVID-19. Here the CDR3 DNA reads TGTGCCAGCAGCCAAGAGGTAGGGGTCATGAACACTGAAGCTTTCTTT. Its protein product is CASSQEVGVMNTEAFF.